The rows below give T cell receptor beta chains drawn from one sample of a study of blood T cell repertoires in COVID-19. Produced via immunoSEQ multiplex PCR; TCRdb's table is partial and in-frame only. The table records about 250,000 clones, 85% to 90% of them present only once. Sequenced: PBMCs or T cells enriched from blood (not recorded which). Receptors were obtained from a middle-aged man who had recovered from COVID-19. The CDR3 runs from the conserved cysteine through the conserved F or W. The order of the fields is J gene, clone size, V gene, D gene, CDR3 protein, CDR3 DNA. The D gene is left open where the match is weak. Where a row states a size, it is once, few, many or the class of an expanded clone; other rows omit it.

j_gene: TRBJ1-2
abundance: .
v_gene: TRBV7-8
d_gene: TRBD1
CDR3aa: CASSPRSGTGYGYTF
CDR3nt: TGTGCCAGCAGCCCGCGGAGCGGGACAGGATATGGCTACACCTTC

j_gene: TRBJ2-2
abundance: .
v_gene: TRBV11-2
d_gene: TRBD1
CDR3aa: CASSRSPGGDRTGELFF
CDR3nt: TGTGCCAGCAGCCGATCGCCAGGGGGTGATCGCACCGGGGAGCTGTTTTTT

j_gene: TRBJ1-1
abundance: .
v_gene: TRBV18
d_gene: TRBD1
CDR3aa: CASSTQGADTEAFF
CDR3nt: TGTGCCAGCTCAACTCAGGGGGCCGACACTGAAGCTTTCTTT

j_gene: TRBJ2-5
abundance: .
v_gene: TRBV19
d_gene: .
CDR3aa: CASSLRGLGQETQYF
CDR3nt: TGTGCCAGTAGTCTCAGAGGTCTGGGCCAAGAGACCCAGTACTTC

j_gene: TRBJ1-1
abundance: .
v_gene: TRBV5-1
d_gene: .
CDR3aa: CASSPLSVFTEAFF
CDR3nt: TGCGCCAGCAGCCCGCTCTCAGTCTTCACTGAAGCTTTCTTT

j_gene: TRBJ2-1
abundance: .
v_gene: TRBV5-1
d_gene: .
CDR3aa: CASSLGYYEQFF
CDR3nt: TGCGCCAGCAGCTTGGGGTACTATGAGCAGTTCTTC

j_gene: TRBJ1-3
abundance: few
v_gene: TRBV5-1
d_gene: TRBD1
CDR3aa: CASTKGASGNTIYF
CDR3nt: TGCGCCAGCACCAAGGGGGCTTCTGGAAACACCATATATTTT

j_gene: TRBJ1-4
abundance: .
v_gene: TRBV28
d_gene: .
CDR3aa: CASSFITVRKGEKLFF
CDR3nt: TGTGCCAGCAGTTTTATTACGGTCAGGAAAGGTGAAAAACTGTTTTTT

j_gene: TRBJ2-1
abundance: once
v_gene: TRBV5-4
d_gene: .
CDR3aa: CASSRGRDSYNEQFF
CDR3nt: TGTGCCAGCAGCAGAGGGCGAGACTCGTACAATGAGCAGTTCTTC

j_gene: TRBJ1-1
abundance: .
v_gene: TRBV15
d_gene: .
CDR3aa: CATSDSSRDIRAEAFF
CDR3nt: TGTGCCACCAGCGACAGTTCCAGGGATATAAGGGCTGAAGCTTTCTTT

j_gene: TRBJ2-4
abundance: .
v_gene: TRBV21-1
d_gene: .
CDR3aa: CARVRTGSLAKNIQYF
CDR3nt: TGTGCCAGAGTGAGGACAGGTAGCCTAGCCAAAAACATTCAGTACTTC

j_gene: TRBJ1-1
abundance: .
v_gene: TRBV6-2/TRBV6-3
d_gene: .
CDR3aa: CASSYNRGNTEAFF
CDR3nt: TGTGCCAGCAGTTATAATCGGGGAAACACTGAAGCTTTCTTT

j_gene: TRBJ2-1
abundance: .
v_gene: TRBV10-3
d_gene: TRBD2
CDR3aa: CAISPGLGTSGKYNEQFF
CDR3nt: TGTGCCATCAGCCCCGGCCTGGGGACTAGCGGAAAATACAATGAGCAGTTCTTC

j_gene: TRBJ2-2
abundance: .
v_gene: TRBV4-1
d_gene: TRBD1
CDR3aa: CASSQTGTGTGELFF
CDR3nt: TGCGCCAGCAGCCAGACCGGGACAGGGACCGGGGAGCTGTTTTTT

j_gene: TRBJ2-1
abundance: .
v_gene: TRBV5-8
d_gene: .
CDR3aa: CASSLAARSWEQFF
CDR3nt: TGTGCCAGCAGCTTGGCGGCAAGGAGTTGGGAGCAGTTCTTC

j_gene: TRBJ2-3
abundance: .
v_gene: TRBV9
d_gene: TRBD2
CDR3aa: CASSVEGTSGRGSDTQYF
CDR3nt: TGTGCCAGCAGCGTAGAGGGGACTAGCGGGAGAGGGTCAGATACGCAGTATTTT

j_gene: TRBJ1-5
abundance: .
v_gene: TRBV28
d_gene: TRBD1
CDR3aa: CASSRTGLIQPQHF
CDR3nt: TGTGCCAGCAGCAGGACAGGGTTGATTCAGCCCCAGCATTTT

j_gene: TRBJ1-6
abundance: .
v_gene: TRBV29-1
d_gene: TRBD1
CDR3aa: CSVKTVQTGTGDSSPLHF
CDR3nt: TGCAGCGTTAAAACCGTTCAGACCGGGACAGGGGATTCTTCACCCCTCCACTTT

j_gene: TRBJ2-5
abundance: .
v_gene: TRBV12-5
d_gene: .
CDR3aa: CASVRGGKETQYF
CDR3nt: TGTGCTAGTGTTCGGGGAGGCAAAGAGACCCAGTACTTC

j_gene: TRBJ1-6
abundance: .
v_gene: TRBV28
d_gene: .
CDR3aa: CASSRTPSPLHF
CDR3nt: TGTGCCAGCAGCCGGACACCATCACCCCTCCACTTT

j_gene: TRBJ2-6
abundance: .
v_gene: TRBV6-2/TRBV6-3
d_gene: TRBD1
CDR3aa: CASSYPGTGIHSGANVLTF
CDR3nt: TGTGCCAGCAGTTACCCCGGGACAGGAATACACTCTGGGGCCAACGTCCTGACTTTC

j_gene: TRBJ2-7
abundance: .
v_gene: TRBV3-1/TRBV3-2
d_gene: TRBD2
CDR3aa: CASSRGLAGGLAEQYF
CDR3nt: TGTGCCAGCAGCCGGGGACTAGCGGGAGGTTTGGCCGAGCAGTACTTC

j_gene: TRBJ1-6
abundance: .
v_gene: TRBV6-1
d_gene: .
CDR3aa: CASSEQGRSPLHF
CDR3nt: TGTGCCAGCAGTGAACAGGGCCGTTCACCCCTCCACTTT

j_gene: TRBJ1-4
abundance: .
v_gene: TRBV25-1
d_gene: .
CDR3aa: CASISGVNEKLFF
CDR3nt: TGTGCCAGCATTTCGGGGGTTAATGAAAAACTGTTTTTT

j_gene: TRBJ2-1
abundance: .
v_gene: TRBV29-1
d_gene: .
CDR3aa: CSVGPHRESSYNEQFF
CDR3nt: TGCAGCGTTGGGCCCCATCGGGAGAGCTCCTACAATGAGCAGTTCTTC

j_gene: TRBJ1-1
abundance: .
v_gene: TRBV5-8
d_gene: TRBD1
CDR3aa: CASSLRTGVLGTEAFF
CDR3nt: TGTGCCAGCAGCTTGCGGACAGGGGTTCTGGGCACTGAAGCTTTCTTT

j_gene: TRBJ1-3
abundance: .
v_gene: TRBV4-3
d_gene: .
CDR3aa: CASSQWRGMLSGNTIYF
CDR3nt: TGCGCCAGCAGCCAATGGAGAGGGATGCTCTCTGGAAACACCATATATTTT

j_gene: TRBJ2-3
abundance: .
v_gene: TRBV30
d_gene: TRBD1
CDR3aa: CAWSMDRMVGTQYF
CDR3nt: TGTGCCTGGAGTATGGACAGGATGGTTGGTACGCAGTATTTT

j_gene: TRBJ1-1
abundance: .
v_gene: TRBV18
d_gene: .
CDR3aa: CASSPRQGEAFF
CDR3nt: TGTGCCAGCTCACCACGGCAGGGTGAAGCTTTCTTT

j_gene: TRBJ2-3
abundance: .
v_gene: TRBV24-1
d_gene: TRBD1
CDR3aa: CATGTGLDTQYF
CDR3nt: TGTGCCACCGGGACAGGGTTGGATACGCAGTATTTT

j_gene: TRBJ2-1
abundance: .
v_gene: TRBV27
d_gene: TRBD2
CDR3aa: CASSLGTTKRDEQFF
CDR3nt: TGTGCCAGCAGTTTAGGGACTACTAAGCGCGATGAGCAGTTCTTC

j_gene: TRBJ1-2
abundance: .
v_gene: TRBV30
d_gene: TRBD1
CDR3aa: CAGQQGADYGYTF
CDR3nt: TGTGCCGGGCAACAGGGGGCTGACTATGGCTACACCTTC

j_gene: TRBJ2-3
abundance: few
v_gene: TRBV18
d_gene: TRBD1
CDR3aa: CASSPQEGAGRTDTQYF
CDR3nt: TGTGCCAGCTCACCACAAGAGGGGGCAGGGCGAACAGATACGCAGTATTTT

j_gene: TRBJ1-5
abundance: .
v_gene: TRBV7-6
d_gene: .
CDR3aa: CASSLGMADQPQHF
CDR3nt: TGTGCCAGCAGCCTAGGTATGGCCGATCAGCCCCAGCATTTT

j_gene: TRBJ1-1
abundance: once
v_gene: TRBV4-1
d_gene: .
CDR3aa: CASSQVRGQSNTEAFF
CDR3nt: TGCGCCAGCAGCCAAGTCCGAGGACAATCGAACACTGAAGCTTTCTTT

j_gene: TRBJ1-2
abundance: .
v_gene: TRBV5-8
d_gene: TRBD1
CDR3aa: CASSIGQGLIYGYTF
CDR3nt: TGTGCCAGCAGCATTGGACAGGGTCTAATCTATGGCTACACCTTC

j_gene: TRBJ2-3
abundance: .
v_gene: TRBV29-1
d_gene: TRBD1
CDR3aa: CSVAGQGLGSDTQYF
CDR3nt: TGCAGCGTTGCAGGACAGGGGCTTGGGTCAGATACGCAGTATTTT

j_gene: TRBJ2-3
abundance: .
v_gene: TRBV9
d_gene: .
CDR3aa: CASSVTRTGADTQYF
CDR3nt: TGTGCCAGCAGCGTAACCAGAACGGGTGCAGATACGCAGTATTTT

j_gene: TRBJ1-2
abundance: .
v_gene: TRBV7-2
d_gene: .
CDR3aa: CASSPQWGGRGNGYTF
CDR3nt: TGTGCCAGCAGCCCACAATGGGGGGGGCGGGGTAATGGCTACACCTTC

j_gene: TRBJ1-2
abundance: .
v_gene: TRBV5-1
d_gene: TRBD1
CDR3aa: CASSSVQGADGYTF
CDR3nt: TGCGCCAGCAGCTCGGTACAGGGGGCGGATGGCTACACCTTC

j_gene: TRBJ1-2
abundance: .
v_gene: TRBV5-6
d_gene: TRBD1
CDR3aa: CASSPDRANYGYTF
CDR3nt: TGTGCCAGCAGCCCTGACAGGGCCAACTATGGCTACACCTTC

j_gene: TRBJ1-2
abundance: .
v_gene: TRBV6-5
d_gene: TRBD1
CDR3aa: CAVGQAKREGYTF
CDR3nt: TGTGCCGTTGGACAGGCAAAACGAGAGGGCTACACCTTC

j_gene: TRBJ2-1
abundance: .
v_gene: TRBV10-3
d_gene: .
CDR3aa: CAISEPRGSGEQFF
CDR3nt: TGTGCCATCAGTGAGCCCCGGGGATCCGGTGAGCAGTTCTTC

j_gene: TRBJ2-2
abundance: .
v_gene: TRBV5-1
d_gene: TRBD2
CDR3aa: CASSLGLARNTGELFF
CDR3nt: TGCGCCAGCAGCTTGGGACTAGCCCGGAACACCGGGGAGCTGTTTTTT

j_gene: TRBJ2-5
abundance: .
v_gene: TRBV5-1
d_gene: .
CDR3aa: CASSLGQGGGETQYF
CDR3nt: TGCGCCAGCAGCTTGGGACAGGGAGGTGGGGAGACCCAGTACTTC

j_gene: TRBJ2-3
abundance: few
v_gene: TRBV18
d_gene: TRBD2
CDR3aa: CASSPISGGADTQYF
CDR3nt: TGTGCCAGCTCACCAATTAGCGGGGGGGCCGATACGCAGTATTTT

j_gene: TRBJ1-4
abundance: .
v_gene: TRBV3-1/TRBV3-2
d_gene: TRBD1
CDR3aa: CASSQGRDRGFEKLFF
CDR3nt: TGTGCCAGCAGCCAGGGACGGGACAGGGGGTTTGAAAAACTGTTTTTT